These 31 T cell receptor beta chains were sequenced from one sample in a study of blood T cell repertoires in COVID-19. Here immunoSEQ multiplex PCR was the method, and the copy in TCRdb shows in-frame clones only, minus some. The table shows under 150,000 clones, with around 85% occurring only once. The sample was PBMCs or T cells enriched from blood (not recorded which). These receptors all stem from a woman between 40 and 50 years old who had recovered from COVID-19.

The chain carries TRBV30 and TRBJ1-4, with unresolved D. The CDR3 has 15 residues. V was cut by 2 bases and J by 0 bases, with 10 bases left in between. Per the germline V gene, CDR1 is GTSNPN and CDR2 is SVGIG (reference sequence). This CDR3 reads CAWSQAASTNEKLFF. The CDR3 DNA reads TGTGCCTGGAGTCAGGCAGCCTCAACTAATGAAAAACTGTTTTTT.

Here the CDR3 DNA reads TGCAGCGTTGACCCCTCAGGGGGAGAGGCTTTCTTT. It specifies CSVDPSGGEAFF. This chain joins TRBV29-1 and TRBJ1-1, with TRBD1 matching over 7 bases. CDR1 and CDR2 (germline): SQVTM, ANQGSEA. The CDR3 has 12 residues. V lost 3 bases, J lost 11 bases, and 9 bases stayed unmatched.

The CDR3 sequence: CASSVNPEGGDRGYGYTF. In DNA, the CDR3 is TGTGCCAGCAGCGTAAACCCAGAGGGTGGGGACAGGGGATATGGCTACACCTTC. The genes are TRBV9 and TRBJ1-2, with 10 nucleotides matching TRBD1. The CDR3 sequence is 18 residues long. V was pared by 1 base and J by 5 bases, with 14 bases of the junction left unmatched. CDR1 is SGDLS, CDR2 YYNGEE, per germline.

Points on this clone: The same CDR3 arises from other DNA sequences in this sample as well. The chain links TRBV3-1 (or the pseudogene TRBV3-2) to TRBJ1-5; D gene unclear. CDR1 and CDR2 (germline): LGHDT, YNNKEL (reference sequence). The ends were cut back, 0 bases at V and 4 bases at J, with 4 bases in the middle. The CDR3 length is 13 residues. The CDR3 nucleotides are TGTGCCAGCAGCCAAGATCTTAATCAGCCCCAGCATTTT. Amino acid sequence: CASSQDLNQPQHF.

This rearrangement joins TRBV19 to TRBJ1-4; tentative D call: TRBD1 (5 bases). Per the germline V gene, CDR1 is LNHDA and CDR2 is SQIVND (reference sequence). V dropped 3 bases and J dropped 7 bases, with 9 bases sitting between them. This CDR3 comprises 13 residues. The CDR3 DNA is TGTGCCAGTAGTATTGGAGGGACTGAAAAACTGTTTTTT. Its translation: CASSIGGTEKLFF.

The V call is TRBV6-5, the J call TRBJ2-2; 8 nucleotides line up with TRBD2. The CDR3 is 15 amino acids. Germline CDR1 is MNHEY and CDR2 is SVGAGI. The junction had 6 bases not matched to a gene; V was cut back by 7 bases and J by 2 bases. In DNA, the CDR3 is TGTGCCAGCACCAAGGGGACTAGAAACACCGGGGAGCTGTTTTTT. It specifies CASTKGTRNTGELFF.

V gene TRBV29-1 combines with J gene TRBJ2-1; 12 bases line up with TRBD2. Per the germline V gene, CDR1 is SQVTM and CDR2 is ANQGSEA. The CDR3 spans 17 residues. V gave up 7 bases and J gave up 6 bases; unmatched junction bases: 16. The CDR3: CSARTRVGTSGFNEQFF. The CDR3 DNA follows: TGCAGCGCCAGAACGAGAGTCGGGACTAGCGGGTTCAATGAGCAGTTCTTC.

The chain employs TRBV3-1 (or the pseudogene TRBV3-2) and TRBJ2-2, with 7 bases that match TRBD1. Looked up from germline, CDR1 is LGHDT and CDR2 is YNNKEL (reference sequence). The J segment lost 3 bases and the V segment lost 3 bases, leaving 1 base of the junction unmatched. This CDR3 region has 14 residues. CDR3 nucleotide sequence: TGTGCCAGCAGCCAGAGGGGGCACACCGGGGAGCTGTTTTTT. This gives the protein CASSQRGHTGELFF.

V is TRBV5-5 and J is TRBJ1-5; 9 bases are shared with TRBD1. This CDR3 has 16 amino acids. CDR1 is SGHKS and CDR2 is YYEKEE in the germline V gene (reference sequence). V lost 4 bases and J lost 2; bases outside the gene matches: 7. The CDR3 region has the DNA TGTGCCAGCAGCCTTGGGACAGGGATAGGCAATCAGCCCCAGCATTTT. It specifies CASSLGTGIGNQPQHF.

The chain combines TRBV9 with TRBJ2-2; D is ambiguous. V was trimmed by 4 bases and J by 6 bases, leaving 13 bases between them. This CDR3 has 14 amino acids. Per the germline V gene, CDR1 is SGDLS and CDR2 is YYNGEE. The CDR3 DNA sequence: TGTGCCAGCAGCCCGCGAAGTGGGCCCGGGGAGCTGTTTTTT. This encodes CASSPRSGPGELFF. The whole variable domain, filled in from reference TRBV9 and TRBJ2-2, reads DSGVTQTPKHLITATGQRVTLRCSPRSGDLSVYWYQQSLDQGLQFLIQYYNGEERAKGNILERFSAQQFPDLHSELNLSSLELGDSALYFCASSPRSGPGELFFGEGSRLTVL.

The chain uses TRBV23-1 and TRBJ2-2, with D uncertain. TRBV23-1 is placed among ORFs of uncertain function. This CDR3 has 14 residues. V shed 4 bases and J shed 1 base, with 7 bases lying between them. For the CDR3, the DNA is TGCGCCAGCAGTCTGGCCGTGAACACCGGGGAGCTGTTTTTT. This translates into CASSLAVNTGELFF.

This sequence joins TRBV9 and TRBJ1-1, with D unclear. Germline V gives CDR1 SGDLS, CDR2 YYNGEE. The CDR3 totals 16 residues. V shed 2 bases and J shed 0 bases, with 14 bases lying between them. Written as DNA, the CDR3 is TGTGCCAGCAGCGTTGGGGAGGGCAGGTTGAACACTGAAGCTTTCTTT. Translating gives CASSVGEGRLNTEAFF.

The V call is TRBV9, the J call TRBJ2-1, with D uncertain. The CDR3 is 13 residues long. Germline assignment: CDR1 SGDLS and CDR2 YYNGEE. Trimming removed 3 bases at V and 6 bases at J, with 10 bases between. CDR3 sequence: CASSAPSANEQFF. In DNA, the CDR3 is TGTGCCAGCAGCGCCCCCAGTGCCAATGAGCAGTTCTTC.

A single count supports this clone. This rearrangement joins TRBV2 to TRBJ1-1; 10 nucleotides match TRBD1. The germline gives CDR1 SNHLY, CDR2 FYNNEI. J lost 3 bases, V lost 8 bases, and 3 bases had no gene match. The CDR3 is 13 amino acids. CDR3: CASGTGEDTEAFF. CDR3 in DNA: TGTGCCAGCGGGACAGGGGAGGACACTGAAGCTTTCTTT.

This chain joins TRBV14 and TRBJ1-2, with 11 bases fitting TRBD1. This CDR3 has 17 residues. Trimming cost V 3 bases and J 5 bases; bases outside gene matches: 11. CDR1 and CDR2 (germline): SGHDN, FVKESK. The CDR3 sequence is CASSHPDRGLRDYGYTF. CDR3 coding DNA: TGTGCCAGCAGCCACCCGGACAGGGGGCTACGGGATTATGGCTACACCTTC.

This clone was detected once. J is TRBJ2-6 and V is TRBV6-1; TRBD1 matches at 9 bases. Losses at the gene ends were 3 bases for V and 4 bases for J; bases not matched to a gene: 4. Germline values: CDR1 MNHNS, CDR2 SASEGT. The CDR3 is 16 amino acids. CDR3 sequence: CASSDIQGAGANVLTF. The CDR3 bases are TGTGCCAGCAGTGATATACAGGGGGCAGGGGCCAACGTCCTGACTTTC.

The chain joins TRBV11-2 to TRBJ2-3; 8 bases fit TRBD2. V shed 5 bases and J 0 bases; nucleotides not matched to a gene: 7. Germline loops: CDR1 SGHAT, CDR2 FQNNGV. This CDR3 has 16 residues. CDR3 nucleotide sequence: TGTGCCAGCAGCCCTACCGGGGGGGCTAGCACAGATACGCAGTATTTT. Residues: CASSPTGGASTDTQYF.

V and J are TRBV5-6 and TRBJ1-1; D unresolved. The CDR3 has 17 amino acids. Germline V lookup: CDR1 SGHDT, CDR2 YYEEEE. V lost 2 bases and J lost 0, with 17 bases in between. CDR3 bases: TGTGCCAGCAGCTTATTTTACCACAGTTCTTTGAACACTGAAGCTTTCTTT. Its protein is CASSLFYHSSLNTEAFF.

For the CDR3, the DNA is TGTGCCACCAGCGCCAGACAGGGATCAAATCAGCCCCAGCATTTT. Its protein is CATSARQGSNQPQHF. The chain uses TRBV15 and TRBJ1-5, with TRBD1 identical over 7 bases. CDR1 and CDR2 from the germline V gene are LNHNV and YYDKDF (reference sequence). This CDR3 region has 15 residues. The V gene end was trimmed by 5 bases and the J gene end by 4 bases; junction bases not matched to a gene: 8.

The rearrangement uses TRBV19 and TRBJ2-2, with D possibly being TRBD2 (6 bases). The V gene's germline CDR1 is LNHDA and CDR2 SQIVND (reference sequence). Trimming took off 7 bases at V and 7 bases at J, with 16 bases between the two ends. This CDR3 comprises 14 residues. CDR3 protein: CASTPGLLGGELFF. The CDR3 nucleotides read TGTGCCAGTACCCCGGGACTCCTCGGCGGGGAGCTGTTTTTT.

The rearrangement joins TRBV21-1 to TRBJ2-3; the D call in the table, TRBD2, was not verified against the DNA. TRBV21-1 is labeled a pseudogene. The CDR3 is 14 residues long. CDR3 coding DNA: TGTGCCAGCAGCAAAGGGCTAGCGCGGCGTACGCAGTATTTT. The encoded protein is CASSKGLARRTQYF.

This clone was found once. The chain carries TRBV7-8 and TRBJ2-7; 7 nucleotides match TRBD1. The junction had 7 bases not matched to a gene; V was cut back by 8 bases and J by 0 bases. The CDR3 is made up of 14 amino acids. Germline CDR1 SGHVS, CDR2 FQNEAQ. CDR3 nucleotide sequence: TGTGCCAGCCCAGAGGGACAGAGCTCCTACGAGCAGTACTTC. Translation: CASPEGQSSYEQYF.

V is TRBV5-1 and J is TRBJ1-1; weak D call: TRBD1 (5 bases). The CDR3 totals 15 residues. Trimming stripped 4 bases from V and 4 bases from J, with 17 bases between. CDR1 SGHRS and CDR2 YFSETQ come from the germline V gene. The CDR3 protein is CASSPWGGSLTEAFF. The CDR3 region has the DNA TGCGCCAGCAGCCCCTGGGGGGGATCGCTCACTGAAGCTTTCTTT.

This chain uses TRBV14 with TRBJ1-1; D is undetermined. The CDR3 is 13 amino acids. Trimming cost V 3 bases and J 6 bases, with 11 bases left between them. CDR1 is SGHDN and CDR2 is FVKESK in the germline V gene. CDR3 DNA sequence: TGTGCCAGCAGCCAGGGGAGTAGGCCTGAAGCTTTCTTT. Its translation is CASSQGSRPEAFF.

The chain employs TRBV3-1 (or the pseudogene TRBV3-2) and TRBJ2-1, with D hard to call. V was pared by 1 base and J by 12 bases, with 13 bases between. This CDR3 region has 13 residues. Per the germline V gene, CDR1 is LGHDT and CDR2 is YNNKEL (reference sequence). The CDR3 loop reads CASSQVSMTLQFF. For the CDR3, the DNA is TGTGCCAGCAGCCAAGTATCTATGACTTTGCAGTTCTTC.

This chain uses TRBV29-1 with TRBJ1-3; perhaps TRBD1 as D (5 bases). V shed 1 base and J shed 7 bases, with 11 bases lying between them. The CDR3 is made up of 13 amino acids. Germline CDR1 is SQVTM and CDR2 is ANQGSEA. The CDR3 here is CSVEVLAGNTIYF. In DNA, the CDR3 is TGCAGCGTTGAAGTTTTGGCAGGGAACACCATATATTTT.

CDR3 nucleotides: TGTGCCACCAGCAGAGATAGGGGGACAGGGCAGACCCAGTACTTC. Translation gives CATSRDRGTGQTQYF. V is TRBV15 and J is TRBJ2-5, with 9 bases that match TRBD1. The germline V gene has CDR1 LNHNV and CDR2 YYDKDF (reference sequence). This CDR3 spans 15 amino acids. V was pared by 0 bases and J by 6 bases, with 5 bases of the junction left unmatched.

The rearrangement uses TRBV12-3 or TRBV12-4 and TRBJ2-4; D may be TRBD2 (5 bases). The CDR3 sequence is 13 residues long. V lost 3 bases and J lost 6, with 9 bases in between. CDR3 coding DNA: TGTGCCAGCAGTTTCGGGGATCGAAACATTCAGTACTTC. Its protein is CASSFGDRNIQYF.

The chain uses TRBV7-8 and TRBJ2-7; TRBD2 aligns across 11 bases. V was pared by 5 bases and J by 13 bases, with 4 bases of the junction left unmatched. Per germline, CDR1 SGHVS and CDR2 FQNEAQ. This CDR3 spans 11 amino acids. The CDR3 DNA follows: TGTGCCAGCAGCCCGGGACTAGCGGTTTACTTC. Protein sequence: CASSPGLAVYF.

The chain uses TRBV5-1 and TRBJ2-2, with D unresolved. CDR1 is SGHRS, CDR2 YFSETQ, per germline. Trimming left V 7 bases short and J 5 bases short, with 18 bases between. The CDR3 spans 15 residues. CDR3 bases: TGCGCCAGCCAAACGACGGCTGCAGGAACCGGGGAGCTGTTTTTT. This translates into CASQTTAAGTGELFF.

The chain recombines TRBV19 with TRBJ2-7; 9 bases match TRBD2. The germline V gene encodes CDR1 LNHDA and CDR2 SQIVND (reference sequence). The CDR3 runs to 14 residues. V shed 4 bases, J shed 2 bases, and the junction held 3 bases outside the gene matches. Here the CDR3 DNA reads TGTGCCAGTAGTAGTGCGGGAGGGGCCTACGAGCAGTACTTC. Encoded protein: CASSSAGGAYEQYF.